These 18 T cell receptor beta chains originate from one sample sequenced in a study of cytomegalovirus exposure and HLA in healthy donors. The PCR made use of 60 Vbeta and 13 Jbeta primers. TCRdb's copy holds only in-frame clones and misses some; the assay was immunoSEQ multiplex PCR. The sample lists about 130,000 clones, under 85% occurring once. The sequenced sample consisted of PBMCs. Source of these receptors: a boy between 10 and 17 years old in good health and CMV-seronegative.

This rearrangement joins TRBV6-5 to TRBJ2-3, with TRBD2 matching 7 bases. Unmatched junction bases numbered 3, after V lost 6 bases and J lost 0 bases. Looked up from germline, CDR1 is MNHEY and CDR2 is SVGAGI. The CDR3 extends over 14 amino acids. The CDR3 is CASSQRDSTDTQYF. The CDR3 nucleotides are TGTGCCAGCAGCCAGCGGGATAGCACAGATACGCAGTATTTT.

The chain joins TRBV4-1 to TRBJ1-3; D gene uncertain. Trimming left V 2 bases short and J 0 bases short, with 11 bases between. The CDR3 contains 16 residues. Looked up from germline, CDR1 is MGHRA and CDR2 is YSYEKL. The CDR3 loop is CASSQWEDGSGNTIYF. In DNA form, the CDR3 reads TGCGCCAGCAGCCAATGGGAGGACGGCTCTGGAAACACCATATATTTT.

The V and J genes are TRBV4-3 and TRBJ2-7; 9 bases agree with TRBD2. V lost 1 base and J lost 3; bases outside the gene matches: 7. The CDR3 is made up of 16 amino acids. In germline, CDR1 is LGHNA, CDR2 YSLEER. The CDR3 bases are TGCGCCAGCAGCCAAGGGCTAGCGGGAACCCTCTACGAGCAGTACTTC. Translating gives CASSQGLAGTLYEQYF.

This chain connects TRBV7-9 to TRBJ1-1; no reliable D call. CDR3 length: 14 amino acids. Germline V gene sequence: CDR1 SEHNR, CDR2 FQNEAQ (reference sequence). V lost 1 base to trimming and J lost 4 bases, with 10 bases between them. In DNA, the CDR3 is TGTGCCAGCAGCTTAGATTCGCCGGGCACTGAAGCTTTCTTT. As protein: CASSLDSPGTEAFF.

The chain is built from TRBV5-4 and TRBJ2-4; perhaps TRBD2 as D (5 bases). With 4 bases removed from V and 0 bases from J, the gap between germline ends came to 8 bases. The CDR3 has 14 amino acids. Germline CDR1 is SGHNT and CDR2 is YYREEE (reference sequence). Here the CDR3 reads CASSPGGAKNIQYF. The CDR3 coding sequence is TGTGCCAGCAGCCCCGGAGGAGCCAAAAACATTCAGTACTTC.

In this sample, this clone turned up a few times. The rearrangement links TRBV6-5 to TRBJ1-1, with TRBD1 as a possible D gene (5 bases). CDR1 is MNHEY, CDR2 SVGAGI, per germline. The CDR3 runs 15 residues. V was shortened by 6 bases and J by 1 base, with 15 bases between the two germline ends. CDR3 sequence: CASRSTGLKNTEAFF. The CDR3 region has the DNA TGTGCCAGCAGGTCCACGGGACTTAAGAACACTGAAGCTTTCTTT.

This chain links TRBV5-1 with TRBJ1-2; 9 nucleotides agree with TRBD1. There are 15 residues in the CDR3. CDR1 and CDR2 from the germline V gene are SGHRS and YFSETQ. The trim removed 3 bases at V and 6 bases at J, leaving 9 bases unmatched. The CDR3 is CASSWATGGADGYTF. DNA of the CDR3: TGCGCCAGCAGCTGGGCGACAGGGGGAGCGGATGGCTACACCTTC.

J is TRBJ2-1 and V is TRBV15; TRBD2 matches at 7 bases. This CDR3 has 14 amino acids. From germline, CDR1 is LNHNV and CDR2 YYDKDF (reference sequence). Trimming at V came to 8 bases and at J to 0 bases, leaving 4 bases not matched to a gene. This CDR3 is CATGGGSSYNEQFF. In DNA form, the CDR3 reads TGTGCCACCGGGGGGGGAAGCTCCTACAATGAGCAGTTCTTC.

The J gene is TRBJ2-1, the V gene TRBV29-1; TRBD2 matches at 7 bases. Germline V gene sequence: CDR1 SQVTM, CDR2 ANQGSEA. J lost 4 bases, V lost 7 bases, and 7 bases had no gene match. The CDR3 is 13 residues long. The CDR3 region is CSANWGGYNEQFF. CDR3 nucleotide sequence: TGCAGCGCCAATTGGGGGGGGTACAATGAGCAGTTCTTC.

The J gene is TRBJ1-6, the V gene TRBV5-4; D gene unclear. V lost 2 bases and J lost 4, with 7 bases in between. The CDR3 contains 14 residues. Germline values: CDR1 SGHNT, CDR2 YYREEE (reference sequence). CDR3 sequence (DNA): TGTGCCAGCAGCTTTGGACTGTATAATTCACCCCTCCACTTT. Protein: CASSFGLYNSPLHF.

The chain links TRBV27 to TRBJ2-3; 10 bases are a match to TRBD2. CDR3 size: 15 residues. Germline CDR1 MNHEY, CDR2 SMNVEV (reference sequence). Germline trimming cut 5 bases from V and 3 bases from J; bases unmatched to any gene: 5. In nucleotides, the CDR3 is TGTGCCAGCAGTCCGCTAGCGGGAGTGACAGATACGCAGTATTTT. Amino acids: CASSPLAGVTDTQYF.

V usage is TRBV10-3 and J usage is TRBJ2-3; D remains ambiguous. CDR1 is ENHRY, CDR2 SYGVKD, per germline. Trimming removed 4 bases from V and 5 bases from J, with 7 bases in between. The CDR3 is 12 residues long. CDR3 sequence reads: CAISASLDTQYF. CDR3 in DNA: TGTGCCATCAGTGCTTCGTTAGATACGCAGTATTTT.

The chain recombines TRBV11-1 with TRBJ1-2; maybe TRBD1 (6 bases). From germline, CDR1 is SGHAT and CDR2 FQDESV (reference sequence). The CDR3 is 13 amino acids. Trimming removed 3 bases at V and 4 bases at J, with 9 bases between. CDR3 DNA: TGTGCCAGCAGCTTTGGACAGTCCTATGGCTACACCTTC. Translation: CASSFGQSYGYTF.

The chain recombines TRBV5-1 with TRBJ2-2; 8 nucleotides match TRBD1. CDR1 is SGHRS and CDR2 is YFSETQ in the germline V gene. The V segment lost 4 bases and the J segment 1 base; nucleotides outside the gene matches: 6. This CDR3 comprises 16 residues. CDR3 amino acids: CASSKSGTGNTGELFF. CDR3 DNA: TGCGCCAGCAGCAAGTCCGGGACAGGGAACACCGGGGAGCTGTTTTTT.

V is TRBV9 and J is TRBJ2-1; 7 bases align to TRBD1. Unmatched junction bases numbered 11, after V lost 4 bases and J lost 7 bases. Germline values: CDR1 SGDLS, CDR2 YYNGEE. The CDR3 runs to 15 residues. CDR3 nucleotides: TGTGCCAGCAGCCTCGGCCGAGGGGGCTTAAATGAGCAGTTCTTC. This codes for CASSLGRGGLNEQFF.

The chain couples TRBV18 to TRBJ2-1; tentative D call: TRBD1 (6 bases). This CDR3 has 14 amino acids. The ends were cut back, 3 bases at V and 4 bases at J, with 10 bases in the middle. CDR1 KGHSH and CDR2 LQKENI come from the germline V gene. This CDR3 is CASSPDRLYNEQFF. The CDR3 DNA is TGTGCCAGCTCACCGGACAGATTATACAATGAGCAGTTCTTC.

The genes are TRBV9 and TRBJ1-1; 8 nucleotides agree with TRBD1. V lost 4 bases, J lost 5 bases, and 10 bases stayed unmatched. The CDR3 covers 15 residues. Germline V gene data show CDR1 as SGDLS and CDR2 as YYNGEE. For the CDR3, the DNA is TGTGCCAGCAGCCCCCACCGGACAGGGTGGACTGAAGCTTTCTTT. It codes for CASSPHRTGWTEAFF. Complete variable domain (other parts from reference TRBV9 and TRBJ1-1): DSGVTQTPKHLITATGQRVTLRCSPRSGDLSVYWYQQSLDQGLQFLIQYYNGEERAKGNILERFSAQQFPDLHSELNLSSLELGDSALYFCASSPHRTGWTEAFFGQGTRLTVV.

V usage is TRBV27 and J usage is TRBJ2-7, with a weak D call TRBD2 (6 bases). The germline V and J ends were trimmed by 6 bases and 4 bases, with 13 bases remaining between them. CDR1 MNHEY and CDR2 SMNVEV come from the germline V gene (reference sequence). The CDR3 runs to 13 residues. The CDR3 region is CASSQGLLYEQYF. DNA of the CDR3: TGTGCCAGCAGCCAGGGACTGTTATACGAGCAGTACTTC.